A single T cell receptor (beta chain) is shown here with its context. Germline V gives CDR1 MNHEY, CDR2 SVGAGI. V lost 4 bases to trimming and J lost 1 base, with 11 bases between them. This CDR3 comprises 14 residues. The entry originates in a study of blood T cell repertoires in COVID-19. Measured with immunoSEQ multiplex PCR; TCRdb has only the in-frame clones, and not every one. The sample yields about 240,000 clones, roughly nine tenths seen once. The J gene is TRBJ2-7, the V gene TRBV6-5; possibly TRBD1 for D (6 bases). The TCR was taken from a man aged 60 to 75 who had recovered from COVID-19. Sample: peripheral blood. As DNA, the CDR3 is TGTGCCAGCAGTTGGGACAATTATTCCTACGAGCAGTACTTC. Amino acid sequence: CASSWDNYSYEQYF.